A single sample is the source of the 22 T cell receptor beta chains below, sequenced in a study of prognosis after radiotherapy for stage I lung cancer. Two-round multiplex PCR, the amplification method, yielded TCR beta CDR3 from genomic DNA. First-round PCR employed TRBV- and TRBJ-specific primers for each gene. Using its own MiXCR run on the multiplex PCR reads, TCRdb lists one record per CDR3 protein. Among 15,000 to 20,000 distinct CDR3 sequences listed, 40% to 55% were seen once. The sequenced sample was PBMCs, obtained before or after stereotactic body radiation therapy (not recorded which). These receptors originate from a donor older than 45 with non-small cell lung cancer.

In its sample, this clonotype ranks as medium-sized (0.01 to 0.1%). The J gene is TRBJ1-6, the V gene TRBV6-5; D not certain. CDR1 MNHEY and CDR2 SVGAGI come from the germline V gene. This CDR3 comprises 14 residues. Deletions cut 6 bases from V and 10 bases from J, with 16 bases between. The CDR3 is CASREGPLGSPLHF. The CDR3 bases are TGTGCCAGCAGGGAGGGCCCCTTAGGCTCACCCCTCCACTTT.

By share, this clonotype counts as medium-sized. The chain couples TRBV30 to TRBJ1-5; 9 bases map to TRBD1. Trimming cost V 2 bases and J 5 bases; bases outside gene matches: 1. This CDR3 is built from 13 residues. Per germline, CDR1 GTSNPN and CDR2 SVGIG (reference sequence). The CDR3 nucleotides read TGTGCCTGGAGTCGGACAGGGGATCAGCCCCAGCATTTT. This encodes CAWSRTGDQPQHF.

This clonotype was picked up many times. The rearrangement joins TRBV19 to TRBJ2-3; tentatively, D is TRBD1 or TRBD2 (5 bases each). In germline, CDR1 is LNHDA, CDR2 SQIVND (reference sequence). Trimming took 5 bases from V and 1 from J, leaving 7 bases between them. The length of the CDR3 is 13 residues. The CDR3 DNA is TGTGCCAGTAGTGTGGGGGGCACAGATACGCAGTATTTT. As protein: CASSVGGTDTQYF.

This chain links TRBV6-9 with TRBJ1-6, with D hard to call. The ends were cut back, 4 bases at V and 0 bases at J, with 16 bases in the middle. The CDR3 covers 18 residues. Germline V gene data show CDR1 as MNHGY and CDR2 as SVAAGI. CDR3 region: CASSLVISGSSYNSPLHF. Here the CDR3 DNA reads TGTGCCAGCAGTTTAGTCATCTCGGGGAGCTCCTATAATTCACCCCTCCACTTT.

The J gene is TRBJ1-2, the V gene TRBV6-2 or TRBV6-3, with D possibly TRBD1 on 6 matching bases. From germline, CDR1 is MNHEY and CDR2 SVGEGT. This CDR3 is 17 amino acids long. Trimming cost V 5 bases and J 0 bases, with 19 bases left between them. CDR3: CASSTGFGQPTNYGYTF. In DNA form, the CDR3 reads TGTGCCAGCAGTACGGGGTTTGGACAGCCGACTAACTATGGCTACACCTTC.

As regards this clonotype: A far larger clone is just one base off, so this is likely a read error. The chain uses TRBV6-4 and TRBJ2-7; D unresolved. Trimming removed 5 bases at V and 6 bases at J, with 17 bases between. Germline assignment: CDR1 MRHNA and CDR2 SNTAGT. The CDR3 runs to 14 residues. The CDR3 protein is CASSLASVSSEQYF. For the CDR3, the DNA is TGTGCCAGCAGTTTGGCGTCTGTCAGTAGCGAGCAGTACTTC.

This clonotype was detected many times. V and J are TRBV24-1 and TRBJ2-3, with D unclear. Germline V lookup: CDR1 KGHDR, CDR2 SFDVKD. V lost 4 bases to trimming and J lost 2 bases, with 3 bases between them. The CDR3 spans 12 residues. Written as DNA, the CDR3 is TGTGCCACCAGTGAGACCACAGATACGCAGTATTTT. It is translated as CATSETTDTQYF.

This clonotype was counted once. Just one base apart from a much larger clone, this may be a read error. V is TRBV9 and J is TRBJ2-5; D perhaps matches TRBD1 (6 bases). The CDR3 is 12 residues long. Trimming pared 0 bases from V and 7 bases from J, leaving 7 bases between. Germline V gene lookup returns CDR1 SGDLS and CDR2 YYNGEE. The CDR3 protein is CASSVEGVTQYF. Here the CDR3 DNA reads TGTGCCAGCAGCGTAGAGGGGGTGACCCAGTACTTC.

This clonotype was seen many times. CDR3 region: CATSGMGGTGELFF. DNA of the CDR3: TGTGCCACCAGTGGAATGGGGGGTACCGGGGAGCTGTTTTTT. The rearrangement links TRBV24-1 to TRBJ2-2; possible D gene TRBD2, 6 bases. Trimming removed 5 bases at V and 5 bases at J, with 11 bases between. Germline V gene sequence: CDR1 KGHDR, CDR2 SFDVKD. The CDR3 has 14 amino acids.

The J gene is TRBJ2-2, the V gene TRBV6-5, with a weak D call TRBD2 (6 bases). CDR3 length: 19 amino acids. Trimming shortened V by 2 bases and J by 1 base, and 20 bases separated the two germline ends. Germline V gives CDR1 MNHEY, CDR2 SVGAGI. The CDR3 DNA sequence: TGTGCCAGCAGTTACCCCAGGTTGAAGCGGGCCCTGAACACCGGGGAGCTGTTTTTT. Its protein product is CASSYPRLKRALNTGELFF.

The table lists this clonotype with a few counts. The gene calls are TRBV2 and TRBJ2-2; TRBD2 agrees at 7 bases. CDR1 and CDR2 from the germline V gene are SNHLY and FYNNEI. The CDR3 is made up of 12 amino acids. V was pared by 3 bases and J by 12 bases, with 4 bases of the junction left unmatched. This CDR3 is CASSEVGGKLFF. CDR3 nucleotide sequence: TGTGCCAGCAGTGAGGTGGGGGGGAAGCTGTTTTTT.

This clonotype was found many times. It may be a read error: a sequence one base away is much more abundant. CDR3 in amino acids: CAWDAGKRPGNTIYF. The CDR3 DNA sequence: TGTGCCTGGGATGCAGGGAAGAGACCTGGAAACACCATATATTTT. The chain employs TRBV30 and TRBJ1-3, with a tentative D call TRBD1 (5 bases). V was cut by 5 bases and J by 2 bases, with 16 bases left in between. The CDR3 runs to 15 residues. Looked up from germline, CDR1 is GTSNPN and CDR2 is SVGIG (reference sequence).

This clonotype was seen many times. The CDR3 region is CASSPGRQSNYGYTF. The CDR3 coding sequence is TGCGCCAGCAGCCCCGGGAGACAGTCTAACTATGGCTACACCTTC. The V call is TRBV5-1, the J call TRBJ1-2; tentative D call: TRBD1 (5 bases). CDR1 is SGHRS, CDR2 YFSETQ, per germline. The CDR3 has 15 amino acids. Trimming pared 4 bases from V and 0 bases from J, leaving 13 bases between.

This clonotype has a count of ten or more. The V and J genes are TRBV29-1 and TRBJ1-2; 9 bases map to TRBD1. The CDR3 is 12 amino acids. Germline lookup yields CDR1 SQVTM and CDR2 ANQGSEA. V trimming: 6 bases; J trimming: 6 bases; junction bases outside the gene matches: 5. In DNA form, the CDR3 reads TGCAGCGTGGAACAGGGGGCGCATGGCTACACCTTC. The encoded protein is CSVEQGAHGYTF.

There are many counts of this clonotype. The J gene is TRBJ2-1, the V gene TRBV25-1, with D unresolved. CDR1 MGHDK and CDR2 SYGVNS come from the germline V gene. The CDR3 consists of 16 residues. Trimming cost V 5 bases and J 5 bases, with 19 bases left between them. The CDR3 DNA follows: TGTGCCAGCAGTCCACTGGGTTCTGCAGACGACAATGAGCAGTTCTTC. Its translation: CASSPLGSADDNEQFF. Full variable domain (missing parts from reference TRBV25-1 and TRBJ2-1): EADIYQTPRYLVIGTGKKITLECSQTMGHDKMYWYQQDPGMELHLIHYSYGVNSTEKGDLSSESTVSRIRTEHFPLTLESARPSHTSQYLCASSPLGSADDNEQFFGPGTRLTVL.

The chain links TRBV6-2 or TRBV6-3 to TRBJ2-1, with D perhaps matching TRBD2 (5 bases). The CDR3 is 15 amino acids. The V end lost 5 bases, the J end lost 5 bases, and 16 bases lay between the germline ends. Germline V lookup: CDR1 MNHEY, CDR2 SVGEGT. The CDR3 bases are TGTGCCAGCAGTCAGATGGCTGGAGGACACAATGAGCAGTTCTTC. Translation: CASSQMAGGHNEQFF.

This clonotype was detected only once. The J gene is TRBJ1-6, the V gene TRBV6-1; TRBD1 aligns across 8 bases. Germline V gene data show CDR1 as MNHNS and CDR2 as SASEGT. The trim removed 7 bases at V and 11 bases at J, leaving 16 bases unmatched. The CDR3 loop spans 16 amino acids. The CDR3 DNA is TGTGCCAGCATGCTAGACAGGGGAGTACACGGGGCACCCCTCCACTTT. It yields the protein CASMLDRGVHGAPLHF.

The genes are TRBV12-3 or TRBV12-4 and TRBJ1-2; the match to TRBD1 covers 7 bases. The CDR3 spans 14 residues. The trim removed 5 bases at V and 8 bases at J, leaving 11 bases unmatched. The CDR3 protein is CASSRIGTVGGYTF. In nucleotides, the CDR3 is TGTGCCAGCAGTCGTATCGGGACAGTCGGGGGCTACACCTTC.

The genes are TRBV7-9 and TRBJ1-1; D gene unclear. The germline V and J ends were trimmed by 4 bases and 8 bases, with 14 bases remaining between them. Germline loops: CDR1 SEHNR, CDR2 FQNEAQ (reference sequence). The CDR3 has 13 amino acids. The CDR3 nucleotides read TGTGCCAGCAGCTCCCAGGTACGGGGAGAAGCTTTCTTT. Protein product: CASSSQVRGEAFF.

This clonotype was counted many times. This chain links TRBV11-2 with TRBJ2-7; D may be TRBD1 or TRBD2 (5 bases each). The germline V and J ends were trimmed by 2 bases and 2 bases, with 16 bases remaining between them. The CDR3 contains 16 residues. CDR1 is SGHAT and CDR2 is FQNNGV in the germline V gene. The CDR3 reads CASSLISGGGAYEQYF. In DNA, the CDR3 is TGTGCCAGCAGCTTAATTAGTGGGGGTGGGGCCTACGAGCAGTACTTC. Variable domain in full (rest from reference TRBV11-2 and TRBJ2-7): EAGVAQSPRYKIIEKRQSVAFWCNPISGHATLYWYQQILGQGPKLLIQFQNNGVVDDSQLPKDRFSAERLKGVDSTLKIQPAKLEDSAVYLCASSLISGGGAYEQYFGPGTRLTVT.

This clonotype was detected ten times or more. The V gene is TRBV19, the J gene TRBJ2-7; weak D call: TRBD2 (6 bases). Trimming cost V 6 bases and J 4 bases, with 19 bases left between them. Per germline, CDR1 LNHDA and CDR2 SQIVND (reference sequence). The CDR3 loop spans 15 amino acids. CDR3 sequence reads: CASRAPGTGDYEQYF. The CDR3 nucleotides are TGTGCCAGTAGGGCGCCCGGGACGGGAGATTACGAGCAGTACTTC. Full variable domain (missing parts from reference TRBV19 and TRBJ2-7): DGGITQSPKYLFRKEGQNVTLSCEQNLNHDAMYWYRQDPGQGLRLIYYSQIVNDFQKGDIAEGYSVSREKKESFPLTVTSAQKNPTAFYLCASRAPGTGDYEQYFGPGTRLTVT.

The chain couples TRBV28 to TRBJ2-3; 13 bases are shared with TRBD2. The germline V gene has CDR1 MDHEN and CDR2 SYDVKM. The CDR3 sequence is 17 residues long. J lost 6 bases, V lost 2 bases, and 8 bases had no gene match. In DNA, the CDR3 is TGTGCCAGCAGTTTACTAGGACTAGCGGGAGCATCCGATACGCAGTATTTT. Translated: CASSLLGLAGASDTQYF. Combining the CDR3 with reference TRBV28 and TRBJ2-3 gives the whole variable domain DVKVTQSSRYLVKRTGEKVFLECVQDMDHENMFWYRQDPGLGLRLIYFSYDVKMKEKGDIPEGYSVSREKKERFSLILESASTNQTSMYLCASSLLGLAGASDTQYFGPGTRLTVL.